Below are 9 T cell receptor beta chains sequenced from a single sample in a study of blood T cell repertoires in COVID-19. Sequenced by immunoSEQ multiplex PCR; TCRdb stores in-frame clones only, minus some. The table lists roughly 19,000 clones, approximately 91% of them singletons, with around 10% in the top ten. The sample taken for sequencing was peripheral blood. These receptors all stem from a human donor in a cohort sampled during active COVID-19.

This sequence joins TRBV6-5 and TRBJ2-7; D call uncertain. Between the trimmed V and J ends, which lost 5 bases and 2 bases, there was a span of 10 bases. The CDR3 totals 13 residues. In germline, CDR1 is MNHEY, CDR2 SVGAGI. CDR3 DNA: TGTGCCAGCAGTCGAGGCCCGGCCTACGAGCAGTACTTC. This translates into CASSRGPAYEQYF.

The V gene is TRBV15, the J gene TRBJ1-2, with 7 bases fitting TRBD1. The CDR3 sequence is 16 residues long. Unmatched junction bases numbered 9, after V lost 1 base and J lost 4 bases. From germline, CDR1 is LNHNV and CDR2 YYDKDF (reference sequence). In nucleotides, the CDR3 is TGTGCCACCAGCAGAGGTAGTAACACAGGGGCCTATGGCTACACCTTC. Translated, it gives CATSRGSNTGAYGYTF.

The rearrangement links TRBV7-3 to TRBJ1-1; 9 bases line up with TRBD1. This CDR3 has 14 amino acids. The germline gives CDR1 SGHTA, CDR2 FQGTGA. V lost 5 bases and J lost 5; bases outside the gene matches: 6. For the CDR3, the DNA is TGTGCCAGCAGCGGACAGGGGCCGGGGACTGAAGCTTTCTTT. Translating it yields CASSGQGPGTEAFF.

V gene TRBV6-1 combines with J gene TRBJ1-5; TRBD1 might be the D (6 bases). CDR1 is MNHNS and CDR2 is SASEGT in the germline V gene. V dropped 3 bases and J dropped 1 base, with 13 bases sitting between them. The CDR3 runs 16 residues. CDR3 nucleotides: TGTGCCAGCAGTGACCGCGGGGGCGTGAGCAATCAGCCCCAGCATTTT. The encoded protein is CASSDRGGVSNQPQHF.

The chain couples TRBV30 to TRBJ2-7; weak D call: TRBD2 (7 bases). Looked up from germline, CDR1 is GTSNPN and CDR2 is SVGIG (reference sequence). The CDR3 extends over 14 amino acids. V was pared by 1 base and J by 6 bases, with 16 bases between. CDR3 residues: CAWSEGGPYSEQYF. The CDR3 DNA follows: TGTGCCTGGAGTGAGGGGGGGCCTTACTCCGAGCAGTACTTC.

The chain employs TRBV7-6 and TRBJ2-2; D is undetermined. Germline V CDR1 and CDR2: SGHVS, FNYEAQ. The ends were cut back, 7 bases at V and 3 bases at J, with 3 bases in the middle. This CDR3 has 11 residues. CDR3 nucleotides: TGTGCCAGCACCGACACCGGGGAGCTGTTTTTT. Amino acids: CASTDTGELFF.

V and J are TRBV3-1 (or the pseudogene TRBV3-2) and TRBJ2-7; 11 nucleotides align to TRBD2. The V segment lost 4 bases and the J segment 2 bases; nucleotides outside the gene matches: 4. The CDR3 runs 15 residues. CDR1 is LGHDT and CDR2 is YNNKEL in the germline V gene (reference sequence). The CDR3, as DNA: TGTGCCAGCAGCCCAACTAGCGGGGGAACCTACGAGCAGTACTTC. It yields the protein CASSPTSGGTYEQYF.

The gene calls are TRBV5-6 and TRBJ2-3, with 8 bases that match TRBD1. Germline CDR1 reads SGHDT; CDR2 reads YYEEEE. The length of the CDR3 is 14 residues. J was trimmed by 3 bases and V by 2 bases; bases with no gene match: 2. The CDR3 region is CASSFGQGTDTQYF. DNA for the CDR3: TGTGCCAGCAGCTTCGGACAGGGAACAGATACGCAGTATTTT. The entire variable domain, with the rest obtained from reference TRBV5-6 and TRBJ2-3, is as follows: DAGVTQSPTHLIKTRGQQVTLRCSPKSGHDTVSWYQQALGQGPQFIFQYYEEEERQRGNFPDRFSGHQFPNYSSELNVNALLLGDSALYLCASSFGQGTDTQYFGPGTRLTVL.

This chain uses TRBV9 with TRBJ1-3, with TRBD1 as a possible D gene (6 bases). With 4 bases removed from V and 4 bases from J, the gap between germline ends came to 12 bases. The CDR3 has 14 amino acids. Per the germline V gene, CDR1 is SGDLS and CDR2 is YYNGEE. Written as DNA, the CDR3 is TGTGCCAGCAGCCCCCACAGGGACGGAAACACCATATATTTT. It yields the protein CASSPHRDGNTIYF.